The 3 T cell receptor beta chains in this list originate from one sample, sequenced in a study of T cells after yellow fever vaccination. TCRdb re-analysed the 5' RACE reads in MiXCR, keeping a single row per CDR3 protein. In the table there are approximately 240,000 distinct CDR3 sequences, about 3.5% of which are singletons. The sequencing here drew on PBMCs, taken 15 days after the yellow fever booster vaccination. The source is a man between 18 and 35 years old who received the YFV17D yellow fever vaccine.

This clonotype was detected many times. The V call is TRBV20-1, the J call TRBJ2-3, with 8 bases identical to TRBD2. This CDR3 has 14 amino acids. Trimming at V came to 6 bases and at J to 6 bases, leaving 11 bases not matched to a gene. Germline CDR1 and CDR2: DFQATT and SNEGSKA (reference sequence). CDR3 sequence: CSAREGAGVDTQYF. Written as DNA, the CDR3 is TGCAGTGCGCGAGAGGGAGCGGGGGTTGATACGCAGTATTTT.

In its sample, this clonotype was seen many times. V is TRBV20-1 and J is TRBJ1-2, with 8 positions matching TRBD1. The CDR3 consists of 13 residues. J was trimmed by 4 bases and V by 6 bases; bases with no gene match: 7. CDR1 and CDR2 from the germline V gene are DFQATT and SNEGSKA (reference sequence). This CDR3 reads CSAVWGTGYGYTF. CDR3 DNA sequence: TGCAGTGCCGTATGGGGGACAGGCTATGGCTACACCTTC.

This clonotype occurred many times. The chain is built from TRBV5-5 and TRBJ2-5; D could derive from TRBD1 or TRBD2 (5 bases each). Trimming shortened V by 0 bases and J by 4 bases, and 10 bases separated the two germline ends. Germline loops: CDR1 SGHKS, CDR2 YYEKEE (reference sequence). The CDR3 totals 14 residues. The CDR3 region is CASSLEWGSETQYF. The DNA for the CDR3 is TGTGCCAGCAGCTTGGAGTGGGGGTCAGAGACCCAGTACTTC.